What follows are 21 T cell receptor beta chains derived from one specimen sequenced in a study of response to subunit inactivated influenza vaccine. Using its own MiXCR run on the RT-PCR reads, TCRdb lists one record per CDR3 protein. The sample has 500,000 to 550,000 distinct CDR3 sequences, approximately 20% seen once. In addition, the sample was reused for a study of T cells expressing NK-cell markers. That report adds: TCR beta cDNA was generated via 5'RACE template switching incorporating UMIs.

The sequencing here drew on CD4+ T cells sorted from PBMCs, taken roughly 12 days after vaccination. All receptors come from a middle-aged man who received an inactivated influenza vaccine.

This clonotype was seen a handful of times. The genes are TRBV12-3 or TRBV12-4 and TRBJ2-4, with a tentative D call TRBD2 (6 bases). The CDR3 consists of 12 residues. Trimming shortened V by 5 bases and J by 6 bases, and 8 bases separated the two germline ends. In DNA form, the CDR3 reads TGTGCCAGCAGTGAGGAGGGAAACATTCAGTACTTC. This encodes CASSEEGNIQYF.

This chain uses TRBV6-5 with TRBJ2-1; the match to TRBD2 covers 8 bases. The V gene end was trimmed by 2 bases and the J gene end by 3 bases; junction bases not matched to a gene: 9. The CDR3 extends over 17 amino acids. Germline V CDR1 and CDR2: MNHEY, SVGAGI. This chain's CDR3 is CASSYNLAGSHYNEQFF. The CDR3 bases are TGTGCCAGCAGTTACAACCTAGCGGGTTCCCACTACAATGAGCAGTTCTTC.

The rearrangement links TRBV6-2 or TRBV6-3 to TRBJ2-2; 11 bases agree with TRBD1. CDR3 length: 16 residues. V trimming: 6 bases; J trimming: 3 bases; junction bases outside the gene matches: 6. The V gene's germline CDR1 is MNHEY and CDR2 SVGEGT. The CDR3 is CASRDLDRGHTGELFF. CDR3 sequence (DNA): TGTGCCAGCAGGGATTTGGACAGGGGGCACACCGGGGAGCTGTTTTTT.

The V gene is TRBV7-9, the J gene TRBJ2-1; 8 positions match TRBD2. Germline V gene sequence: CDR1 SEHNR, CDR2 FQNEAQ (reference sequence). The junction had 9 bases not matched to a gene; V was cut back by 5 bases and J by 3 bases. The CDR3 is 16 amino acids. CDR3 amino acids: CASSRDSGKNYNEQFF. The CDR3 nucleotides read TGTGCCAGCAGCCGAGATAGCGGGAAGAACTACAATGAGCAGTTCTTC.

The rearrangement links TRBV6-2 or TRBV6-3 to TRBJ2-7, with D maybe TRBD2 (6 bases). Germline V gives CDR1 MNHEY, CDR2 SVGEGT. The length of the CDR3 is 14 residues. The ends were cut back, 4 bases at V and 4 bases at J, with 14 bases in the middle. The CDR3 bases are TGTGCCAGCAGTTCCGGACTACCCCCATACGAGCAGTACTTC. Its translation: CASSSGLPPYEQYF.

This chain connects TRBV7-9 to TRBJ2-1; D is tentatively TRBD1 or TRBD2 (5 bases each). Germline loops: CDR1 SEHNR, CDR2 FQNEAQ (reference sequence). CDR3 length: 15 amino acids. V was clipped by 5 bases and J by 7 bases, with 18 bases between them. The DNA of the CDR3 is TGTGCCAGCAGCCGGGACCTAGCTAGTGGAAATGAGCAGTTCTTC. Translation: CASSRDLASGNEQFF.

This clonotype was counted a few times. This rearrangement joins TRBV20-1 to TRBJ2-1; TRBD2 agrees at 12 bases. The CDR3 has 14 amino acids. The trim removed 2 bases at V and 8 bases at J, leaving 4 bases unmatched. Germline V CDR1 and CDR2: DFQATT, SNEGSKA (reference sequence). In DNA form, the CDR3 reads TGCAGTGCTAGACGGCTAGCGGGGGGGGATGAGCAGTTCTTC. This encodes CSARRLAGGDEQFF.

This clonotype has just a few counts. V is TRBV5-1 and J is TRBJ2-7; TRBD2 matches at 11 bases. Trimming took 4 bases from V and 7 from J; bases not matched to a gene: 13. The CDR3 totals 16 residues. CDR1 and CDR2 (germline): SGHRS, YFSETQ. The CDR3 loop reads CASSVLTSGSLREQYF. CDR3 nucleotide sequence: TGCGCCAGCAGCGTACTAACTAGCGGGAGTCTCCGGGAGCAGTACTTC.

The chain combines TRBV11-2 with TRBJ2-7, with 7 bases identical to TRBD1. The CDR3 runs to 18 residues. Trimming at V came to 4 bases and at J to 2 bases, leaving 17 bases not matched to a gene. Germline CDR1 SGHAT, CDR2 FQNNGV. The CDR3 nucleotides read TGTGCCAGCAGCTCCGTTCCGGGACAGCCATCCGGACCCTACGAGCAGTACTTC. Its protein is CASSSVPGQPSGPYEQYF.

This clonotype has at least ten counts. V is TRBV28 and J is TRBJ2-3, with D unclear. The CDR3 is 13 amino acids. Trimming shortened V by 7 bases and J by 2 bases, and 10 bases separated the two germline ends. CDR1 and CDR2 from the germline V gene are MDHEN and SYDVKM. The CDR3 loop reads CASNGSPTDTQYF. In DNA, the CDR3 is TGTGCCAGCAATGGCTCTCCCACAGATACGCAGTATTTT.

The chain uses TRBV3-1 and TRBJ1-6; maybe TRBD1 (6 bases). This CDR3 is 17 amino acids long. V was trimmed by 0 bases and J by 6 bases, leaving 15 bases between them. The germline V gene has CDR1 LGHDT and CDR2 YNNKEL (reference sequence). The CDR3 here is CASSQDPRTARNSPLHF. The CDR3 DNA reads TGTGCCAGCAGCCAAGATCCTCGGACAGCCCGTAATTCACCCCTCCACTTT.

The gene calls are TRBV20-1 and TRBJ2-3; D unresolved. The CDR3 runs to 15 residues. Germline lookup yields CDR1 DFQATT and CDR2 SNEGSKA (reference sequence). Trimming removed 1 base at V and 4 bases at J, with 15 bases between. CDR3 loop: CSARASSFRADTQYF. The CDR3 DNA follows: TGCAGTGCTAGAGCGTCATCCTTTCGGGCAGATACGCAGTATTTT.

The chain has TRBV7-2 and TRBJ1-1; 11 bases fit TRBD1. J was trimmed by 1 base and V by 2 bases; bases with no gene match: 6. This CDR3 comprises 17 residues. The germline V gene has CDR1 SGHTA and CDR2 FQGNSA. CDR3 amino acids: CASSLPGTGGWNTEAFF. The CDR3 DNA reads TGTGCCAGCAGCTTACCCGGGACAGGGGGTTGGAACACTGAAGCTTTCTTT.

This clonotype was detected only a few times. CDR3 DNA: TGCAGTGCTAGTACAGCGGGGGGGCAGGCAGATACGCAGTATTTT. Translated: CSASTAGGQADTQYF. V is TRBV20-1 and J is TRBJ2-3; 10 bases are shared with TRBD2. The CDR3 is 15 amino acids. After removal of 3 bases from V and 4 bases from J, the junction contained 7 bases not matched to a gene. In germline, CDR1 is DFQATT, CDR2 SNEGSKA (reference sequence).

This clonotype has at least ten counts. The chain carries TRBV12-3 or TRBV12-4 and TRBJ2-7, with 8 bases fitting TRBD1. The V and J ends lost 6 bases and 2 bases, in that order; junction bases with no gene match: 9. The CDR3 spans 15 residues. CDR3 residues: CASSLTGTGTYEQYF. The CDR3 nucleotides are TGTGCCAGCAGCCTTACCGGGACAGGCACCTACGAGCAGTACTTC.

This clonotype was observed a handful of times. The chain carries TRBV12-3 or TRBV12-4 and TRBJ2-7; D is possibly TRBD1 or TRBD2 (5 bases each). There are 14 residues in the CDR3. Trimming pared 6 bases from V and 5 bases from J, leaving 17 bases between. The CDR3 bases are TGTGCCAGCAGCCTAGGGACCCACTCGAACGAGCAGTACTTC. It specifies CASSLGTHSNEQYF.

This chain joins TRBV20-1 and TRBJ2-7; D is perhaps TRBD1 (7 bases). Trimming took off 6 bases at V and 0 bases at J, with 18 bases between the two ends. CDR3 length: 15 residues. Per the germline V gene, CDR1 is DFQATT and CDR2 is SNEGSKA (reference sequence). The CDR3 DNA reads TGCAGTGCAAACAACCCGGGGGACAGCTCCTACGAGCAGTACTTC. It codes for CSANNPGDSSYEQYF.

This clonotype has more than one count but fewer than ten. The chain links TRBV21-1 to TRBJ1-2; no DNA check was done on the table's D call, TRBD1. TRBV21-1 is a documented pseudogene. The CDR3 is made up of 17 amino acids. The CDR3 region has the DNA TGTGCCAGCAGCACAGGAAGTCTAGGACAGGGCTGGCGGGGCTACACCTTC. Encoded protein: CASSTGSLGQGWRGYTF.

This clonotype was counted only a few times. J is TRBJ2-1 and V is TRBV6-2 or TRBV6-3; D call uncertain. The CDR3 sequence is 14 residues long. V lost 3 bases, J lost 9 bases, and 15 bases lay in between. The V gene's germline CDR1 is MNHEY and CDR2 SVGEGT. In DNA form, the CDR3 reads TGTGCCAGCAGTTATCAAGGGATAGTAGGTGAGCAGTTCTTC. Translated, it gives CASSYQGIVGEQFF.

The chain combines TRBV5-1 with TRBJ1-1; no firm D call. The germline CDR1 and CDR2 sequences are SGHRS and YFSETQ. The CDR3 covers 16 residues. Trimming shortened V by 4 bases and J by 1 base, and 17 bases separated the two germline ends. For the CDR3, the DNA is TGCGCCAGCAGCGCCGGAGGAGTCGGCGCGAACACTGAAGCTTTCTTT. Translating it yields CASSAGGVGANTEAFF.

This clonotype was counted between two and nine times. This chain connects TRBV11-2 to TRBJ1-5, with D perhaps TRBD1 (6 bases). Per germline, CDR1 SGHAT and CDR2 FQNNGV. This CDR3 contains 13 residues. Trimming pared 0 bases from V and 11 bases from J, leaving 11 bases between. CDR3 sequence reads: CASSLDGGLAQHF. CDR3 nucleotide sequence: TGTGCCAGCAGCTTAGACGGGGGGCTGGCCCAGCATTTT.